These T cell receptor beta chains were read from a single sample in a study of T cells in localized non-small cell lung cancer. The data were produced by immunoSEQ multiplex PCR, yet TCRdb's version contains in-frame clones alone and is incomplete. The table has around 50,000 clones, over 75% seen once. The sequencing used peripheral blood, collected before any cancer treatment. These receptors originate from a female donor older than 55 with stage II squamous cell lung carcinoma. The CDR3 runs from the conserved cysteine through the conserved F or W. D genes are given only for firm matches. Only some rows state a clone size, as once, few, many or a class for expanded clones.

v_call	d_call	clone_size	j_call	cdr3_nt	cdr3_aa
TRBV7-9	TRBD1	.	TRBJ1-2	TGTGCCAGCAGCCGGACAGGGGCTCGAGCGAATGGCTACACCTTC	CASSRTGARANGYTF
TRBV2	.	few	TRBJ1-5	TGTGCCAGCAGTGAGGGCCGGACGGACAATCAGCCCCAGCATTTT	CASSEGRTDNQPQHF
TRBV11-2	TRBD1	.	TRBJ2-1	TGTGCCAGCAGATCAGGGGGTGATGAGCAGTTCTTC	CASRSGGDEQFF
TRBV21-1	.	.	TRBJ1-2	TGTGCCAGCAGCCCCCCGACGGCGAACAACAATTATGGCTACACCTTC	CASSPPTANNNYGYTF
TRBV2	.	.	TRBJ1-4	TGTGCCAGCTCTTCCCCAGGCCCCGATGAAAAACTGTTTTTT	CASSSPGPDEKLFF
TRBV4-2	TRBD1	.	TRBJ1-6	TGTGCCAGCAGCCAAGATAGGACAGGGGGCCTGGATTCACCCCTCCACTTT	CASSQDRTGGLDSPLHF
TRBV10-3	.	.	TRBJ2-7	TGTGCCATCAGTGAGTCGCCTGGGGGCACCGAGCAGTACTTC	CAISESPGGTEQYF
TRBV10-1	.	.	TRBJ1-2	TGCGCCAGCAGAGAAGGAGGGAAGGGCTTCTATGGCTACACCTTC	CASREGGKGFYGYTF
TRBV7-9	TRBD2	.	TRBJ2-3	TGTGCCAGCCGGGGAGGGTATAGCACAGATACGCAGTATTTT	CASRGGYSTDTQYF
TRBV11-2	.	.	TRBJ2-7	TGTGCCAGCAGCCCGGAGGGCAAGATCTTCTCCTACGAGCAGTACTTC	CASSPEGKIFSYEQYF
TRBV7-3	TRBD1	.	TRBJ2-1	TGTGCCAGCAGCCTTCAACAACCGGGACAGGGGAGATATGAGCAGTTCTTC	CASSLQQPGQGRYEQFF
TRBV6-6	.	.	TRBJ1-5	TGTGCCAGCAGTACCCCAGGGTCCAATCAGCCCCAGCATTTT	CASSTPGSNQPQHF
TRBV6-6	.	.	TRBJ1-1	TGTGCCACCAAAGGGGGGGCTAACACTGAAGCTTTCTTT	CATKGGANTEAFF
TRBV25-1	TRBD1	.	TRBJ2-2	TGTGCCAGCAGCGCCCCTGGGCAGGGGGCGAGCGCCGGGGAGCTGTTTTTT	CASSAPGQGASAGELFF
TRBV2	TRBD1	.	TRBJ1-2	TGTGCCAGCAGGGAGGAGGGGGCAGCGAATGGCTACACCTTC	CASREEGAANGYTF
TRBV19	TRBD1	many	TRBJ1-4	TGTGCCAGCTCACCAGACAGGGCGGCTAATGAAAAACTGTTTTTT	CASSPDRAANEKLFF
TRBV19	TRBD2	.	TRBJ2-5	TGTGCCAGTAGTATGACTAGCGGGGGTTCCCTCCAAGAGACCCAGTACTTC	CASSMTSGGSLQETQYF
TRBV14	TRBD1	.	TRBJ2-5	TGTGCCAGCAGCCCCAGGGGGAGAGAGACCCAGTACTTC	CASSPRGRETQYF
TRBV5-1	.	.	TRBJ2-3	TGCGCCAGCAGCGCGGGACAGAGCACAGATACGCAGTATTTT	CASSAGQSTDTQYF
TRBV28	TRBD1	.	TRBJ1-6	TGTGCCAGCAGTTTAAGGGGGCTAGGTAATTCACCCCTCCACTTT	CASSLRGLGNSPLHF
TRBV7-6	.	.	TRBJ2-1	TGTGCCAGCAGCTTAGGGGGGGGCAACAATGAGCAGTTCTTC	CASSLGGGNNEQFF
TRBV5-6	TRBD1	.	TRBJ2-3	TGTGCCAGCAGCCCCTATCGACAGGGGGCAAGCACAGATACGCAGTATTTT	CASSPYRQGASTDTQYF
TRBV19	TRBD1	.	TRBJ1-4	TGTGCCAGTAGTGACAGGGCACGAGCTAATGAAAAACTGTTTTTT	CASSDRARANEKLFF